These 27 T cell receptor beta chains were all obtained from the same sample, sequenced in a study of lymphopenia after photon versus proton radiotherapy. Libraries were prepared by immunoSEQ multiplex PCR; TCRdb keeps only in-frame clonotypes and omits some of them. The sample includes about 20,000 clones, approximately 90% of them seen just once. The specimen was peripheral blood, collected from a patient treated with proton-based radiotherapy. The receptor source for this set is a man older than 75 with esophageal cancer.

The chain uses TRBV7-8 and TRBJ1-2; TRBD1 is a possible D gene (6 bases). Deletions cut 1 base from V and 5 bases from J, with 14 bases between. Germline assignment: CDR1 SGHVS and CDR2 FQNEAQ. This CDR3 spans 15 amino acids. CDR3 amino acids: CASSLGRDTLYGYTF. CDR3 bases: TGTGCCAGCAGCTTAGGGAGGGACACACTATATGGCTACACCTTC.

The chain links TRBV19 to TRBJ2-1, with D possibly matching TRBD1 (6 bases). The V gene lost 5 bases and the J gene lost 7 bases, with 18 bases spanning the gap. The germline CDR1 and CDR2 sequences are LNHDA and SQIVND (reference sequence). CDR3 length: 15 residues. CDR3 sequence: CASSASGQVYNEQFF. As DNA, the CDR3 is TGTGCCAGTAGTGCTTCGGGACAAGTGTATAATGAGCAGTTCTTC.

V gene TRBV19 combines with J gene TRBJ1-1; 8 nucleotides align to TRBD1. The CDR3 is 15 residues long. Germline V gene data show CDR1 as LNHDA and CDR2 as SQIVND (reference sequence). V lost 4 bases, J lost 5 bases, and 9 bases stayed unmatched. CDR3 sequence (DNA): TGTGCCAGTAGTACCTCCTTACAGGGGGTGACTGAAGCTTTCTTT. It specifies CASSTSLQGVTEAFF.

This clone was seen a handful of times. This chain joins TRBV5-1 and TRBJ2-4; 7 nucleotides agree with TRBD1. The CDR3 is 13 amino acids. Germline CDR1 SGHRS, CDR2 YFSETQ. V dropped 3 bases and J dropped 9; count of bases not matched to a gene: 6. The CDR3 DNA is TGCGCCAGCAGCTCCGACAGGGAAGGCATTCAGTACTTC. It specifies CASSSDREGIQYF.

This sequence joins TRBV15 and TRBJ1-1; TRBD1 agrees at 10 bases. Germline lookup yields CDR1 LNHNV and CDR2 YYDKDF (reference sequence). With V trimmed by 11 bases and J by 6 bases, 12 bases remained unmatched. The CDR3 length is 14 residues. The CDR3 DNA sequence: TGTGCCGCCGCTCGGGACAGGGGAATCTCTGAAGCTTTCTTT. It specifies CAAARDRGISEAFF.

J is TRBJ2-1 and V is TRBV21-1; TRBD1, the table's D call, was not compared with the DNA. TRBV21-1 is a pseudogene segment. CDR3 length equals 12 residues. The DNA for the CDR3 is TGTGCCAGGGAAGGGGTCTACAATGAGCAGTTCTTC. Translated: CAREGVYNEQFF.

The chain couples TRBV6-1 to TRBJ2-1, with D possibly matching TRBD1 (6 bases). The V end lost 9 bases, the J end lost 6 bases, and 6 bases lay between the germline ends. CDR1 and CDR2 from the germline V gene are MNHNS and SASEGT. CDR3 size: 10 residues. Written as DNA, the CDR3 is TGTGCCAGACAGGGCAATGAGCAGTTCTTC. Protein product: CARQGNEQFF.

The rearrangement uses TRBV27 and TRBJ2-5, with TRBD2 identical over 7 bases. With 3 bases clipped from V and 5 bases from J, the junction kept 9 bases outside the gene matches. Germline loops: CDR1 MNHEY, CDR2 SMNVEV (reference sequence). The CDR3 is 15 residues long. The CDR3 reads CASSFRPAGRETQYF. CDR3 nucleotide sequence: TGTGCCAGCAGTTTCCGGCCAGCGGGGAGGGAGACCCAGTACTTC.

J is TRBJ1-2 and V is TRBV7-6, with 8 bases identical to TRBD1. CDR3 length: 14 residues. V lost 2 bases, J lost 7 bases, and 6 bases stayed unmatched. Germline V gene data show CDR1 as SGHVS and CDR2 as FNYEAQ. As DNA, the CDR3 is TGTGCCAGCAGCTTAACAGGACAGGGAGCTGGCTACACCTTC. This gives the protein CASSLTGQGAGYTF.

The rearrangement joins TRBV5-4 to TRBJ2-1, with TRBD2 matching over 7 bases. The trim removed 2 bases at V and 7 bases at J, leaving 6 bases unmatched. Germline V lookup: CDR1 SGHNT, CDR2 YYREEE (reference sequence). The CDR3 length is 14 residues. The CDR3 DNA reads as TGTGCCAGCAGCTTTGCGGGGGACCTTAATGAGCAGTTCTTC. Its protein is CASSFAGDLNEQFF.

The rearrangement links TRBV5-1 to TRBJ2-1, with TRBD2 matching over 10 bases. Losses at the gene ends were 2 bases for V and 5 bases for J; bases not matched to a gene: 4. Germline V gene data show CDR1 as SGHRS and CDR2 as YFSETQ. The CDR3 contains 15 residues. The CDR3 sequence is CASSFLAGAHNEQFF. In DNA form, the CDR3 reads TGCGCCAGCAGCTTTCTAGCGGGAGCTCACAATGAGCAGTTCTTC.

This chain uses TRBV5-1 with TRBJ2-1; the match to TRBD2 covers 12 bases. The CDR3 is made up of 15 amino acids. J gave up 10 bases and V 3 bases, and 8 bases lay outside the gene matches. Per the germline V gene, CDR1 is SGHRS and CDR2 is YFSETQ. The DNA for the CDR3 is TGCGCCAGCAGCTGGACACCGGGGACTAGCGGGGAGCAGTTCTTC. Its translation is CASSWTPGTSGEQFF.

This clone was counted a single time. The CDR3 loop is CASSQRSSGGAFYEQYF. The CDR3 DNA reads as TGTGCCAGCAGCCAACGCTCTAGCGGGGGGGCATTCTACGAGCAGTACTTC. This rearrangement joins TRBV14 to TRBJ2-7, with 12 bases fitting TRBD2. The V segment lost 2 bases and the J segment 3 bases; nucleotides outside the gene matches: 8. CDR3 length: 17 residues. The V gene's germline CDR1 is SGHDN and CDR2 FVKESK.

The gene calls are TRBV18 and TRBJ1-6; 7 bases align to TRBD1. CDR1 and CDR2 (germline): KGHSH, LQKENI. The V gene end was trimmed by 6 bases and the J gene end by 9 bases; junction bases not matched to a gene: 17. The CDR3 totals 17 residues. CDR3 amino acids: CASSPRFKGQSTSPLHF. Here the CDR3 DNA reads TGTGCCAGCTCTCCCAGGTTTAAGGGACAGAGTACTTCACCCCTCCACTTT.

The rearrangement joins TRBV2 to TRBJ2-6; no definite D call. The CDR3 runs 11 residues. The V end was cut by 6 bases, the J end by 10 bases, with 7 bases between. The germline V gene has CDR1 SNHLY and CDR2 FYNNEI. CDR3 DNA sequence: TGTGCCAGCAGCTCGCCAAACGTCCTGACTTTC. Protein product: CASSSPNVLTF.

This clone showed up just a few times. J is TRBJ1-2 and V is TRBV28; 9 bases fit TRBD1. This CDR3 contains 16 residues. V lost 6 bases to trimming and J lost 4 bases; unmatched junction nucleotides: 12. Germline V gives CDR1 MDHEN, CDR2 SYDVKM. This CDR3 reads CASRLSGTGSLYGYTF. In nucleotides, the CDR3 is TGTGCCAGCAGACTCTCCGGGACAGGGAGCCTCTATGGCTACACCTTC.

This clone was observed a handful of times. The genes are TRBV18 and TRBJ2-1, with D unclear. Germline CDR1 reads KGHSH; CDR2 reads LQKENI. The CDR3 has 15 residues. V was cut by 2 bases and J by 4 bases, with 12 bases left in between. This CDR3 is CASSPGTVSYNEQFF. DNA for the CDR3: TGTGCCAGCTCACCAGGCACAGTTTCATACAATGAGCAGTTCTTC.

The J gene is TRBJ2-5, the V gene TRBV5-4; D is uncertain. The DNA end favors TRBJ2-7, so the J call may be wrong. CDR3 length: 15 amino acids. In germline, CDR1 is SGHNT, CDR2 YYREEE (reference sequence). The CDR3 loop reads CASSLEVGRAYEQYF. The CDR3 DNA follows: TGTGCCAGCAGCTTGGAGGTCGGCAGAGCCTACGAGCAGTACTTC.

The chain carries TRBV6-6 and TRBJ2-5; possibly TRBD2 for D (6 bases). CDR3 length: 15 amino acids. Germline V gene sequence: CDR1 MNHNY, CDR2 SVGAGI (reference sequence). The V end lost 2 bases, the J end lost 5 bases, and 15 bases lay between the germline ends. In DNA form, the CDR3 reads TGTGCCAGCAGTTACCCTACACATGGGGGGGAGACCCAGTACTTC. Its translation is CASSYPTHGGETQYF.

This rearrangement joins TRBV7-6 to TRBJ2-3; TRBD2 matches at 10 bases. There are 16 residues in the CDR3. V lost 5 bases to trimming and J lost 0 bases; unmatched junction nucleotides: 5. Per germline, CDR1 SGHVS and CDR2 FNYEAQ. The CDR3 here is CASSQGLALSTDTQYF. In DNA form, the CDR3 reads TGTGCCAGCAGCCAGGGACTAGCGTTGAGCACAGATACGCAGTATTTT. Full variable domain (outside the CDR3, taken from reference TRBV7-6 and TRBJ2-3): GAGVSQSPRYKVTKRGQDVALRCDPISGHVSLYWYRQALGQGPEFLTYFNYEAQQDKSGLPNDRFSAERPEGSISTLTIQRTEQRDSAMYRCASSQGLALSTDTQYFGPGTRLTVL.

On this clone itself: At one end, the junction sequence differs from germline, possibly due to a read error. The V call is TRBV5-5, the J call TRBJ1-4; possibly TRBD1 for D (5 bases). CDR3 length equals 13 residues. From germline, CDR1 is SGHKS and CDR2 YYEKEE (reference sequence). CDR3 sequence reads: CASSLETLSGGVF. In nucleotides, the CDR3 is TGTGCCAGCAGCTTGGAGACCCTGAGTGGGGGAGTTTTT.

This chain links TRBV29-1 with TRBJ2-7, with TRBD1 matching over 9 bases. J gave up 6 bases and V 5 bases, and 8 bases lay outside the gene matches. This CDR3 is built from 13 residues. CDR1 SQVTM and CDR2 ANQGSEA come from the germline V gene. CDR3: CSVYHSTGGEQYF. The CDR3 nucleotides are TGCAGCGTTTATCATTCGACAGGGGGCGAGCAGTACTTC.

The chain is built from TRBV12-5 and TRBJ2-5; 7 bases match TRBD1. In germline, CDR1 is LGHNT, CDR2 FRNRAP. CDR3 size: 15 residues. V shed 6 bases, J shed 7 bases, and the junction held 14 bases outside the gene matches. DNA of the CDR3: TGTGCTAGTGGAAACAGACAGGGACCCTCCGGGACCCAGTACTTC. Translation gives CASGNRQGPSGTQYF.

This chain uses TRBV19 with TRBJ2-2; 7 positions match TRBD1. CDR1 and CDR2 (germline): LNHDA, SQIVND (reference sequence). Losses at the gene ends were 7 bases for V and 4 bases for J; bases not matched to a gene: 9. The CDR3 extends over 15 amino acids. This CDR3 reads CASTPGQKTTGELFF. Written as DNA, the CDR3 is TGTGCCAGTACCCCGGGACAGAAAACCACCGGGGAGCTGTTTTTT.

This CDR3 is CASSMGTGGRSGELFF. CDR3 bases: TGTGCCAGTAGTATGGGGACAGGGGGACGTAGCGGGGAGCTGTTTTTT. The V gene is TRBV19, the J gene TRBJ2-2; 11 bases match TRBD1. The CDR3 totals 16 residues. The junction had 7 bases not matched to a gene; V was cut back by 3 bases and J by 7 bases. The V gene's germline CDR1 is LNHDA and CDR2 SQIVND (reference sequence).

The chain is built from TRBV5-5 and TRBJ2-3; 12 nucleotides agree with TRBD2. J was trimmed by 0 bases and V by 3 bases; bases with no gene match: 8. The CDR3 runs to 18 residues. Germline values: CDR1 SGHKS, CDR2 YYEKEE (reference sequence). CDR3 region: CASSSGTSGSTSTDTQYF. The DNA of the CDR3 is TGTGCCAGCAGCTCGGGGACTAGCGGGTCTACTAGCACAGATACGCAGTATTTT.

The gene calls are TRBV6-1 and TRBJ1-2, with 8 bases identical to TRBD1. The length of the CDR3 is 15 residues. After removal of 6 bases from V and 8 bases from J, the junction contained 14 bases not matched to a gene. Germline CDR1 is MNHNS and CDR2 is SASEGT. The CDR3 nucleotides are TGTGCCAGCAGCGGACAGGGAAGGGTTCTGGAGGGCTACACCTTC. It yields the protein CASSGQGRVLEGYTF.